This TCR beta chain was captured by sequencing in a study of blood T cells in healthy people across ages. Comment on this clonotype: The antigen is unknown.

Sample-barcoded 5' priming and a J-beta primer mix drove a second PCR of about 6 to 12 cycles. Each CDR3 protein is one row after TCRdb ran MiXCR on the 5' RACE reads. The sample shows 600,000 to 1,000,000 distinct CDR3 sequences, approximately 25% of them seen only once. The CDR3 spans 17 residues. Per germline, CDR1 DFQATT and CDR2 SNEGSKA (reference sequence). V was pared by 4 bases and J by 0 bases, with 10 bases of the junction left unmatched. Study-wide points: Whereas aged donors had fewer naive CD4+ cells, long-lived donors had more of them and higher diversity. With naive T cell percentage, TCR beta diversity showed a strong correlation. Per-million-T-cell TCR beta diversity fell roughly linearly with age.

These data also formed part of another study, on T cells of mothers and their children.

The sequence was collected from a boy aged 5-17 years in good health. V is TRBV20-1 and J is TRBJ2-7; 12 bases line up with TRBD2. The material sequenced was blood. The CDR3, as DNA: TGCAGTGCTAATGGACTAGCGGGGATGTCAAGCTCCTACGAGCAGTACTTC. Translation gives CSANGLAGMSSSYEQYF.